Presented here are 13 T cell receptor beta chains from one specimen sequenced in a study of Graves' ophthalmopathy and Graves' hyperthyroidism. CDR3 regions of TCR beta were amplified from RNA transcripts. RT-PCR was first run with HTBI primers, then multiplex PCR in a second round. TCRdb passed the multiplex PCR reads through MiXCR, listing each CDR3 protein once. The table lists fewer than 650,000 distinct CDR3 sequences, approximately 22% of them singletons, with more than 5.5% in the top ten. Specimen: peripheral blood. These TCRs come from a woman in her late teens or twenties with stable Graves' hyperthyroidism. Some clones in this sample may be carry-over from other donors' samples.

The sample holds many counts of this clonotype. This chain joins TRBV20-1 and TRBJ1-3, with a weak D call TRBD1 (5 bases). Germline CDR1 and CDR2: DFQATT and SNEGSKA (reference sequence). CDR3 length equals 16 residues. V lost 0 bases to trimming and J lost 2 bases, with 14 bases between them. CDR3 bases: TGCAGTGCTAGAGAATCACGAAAAGGGGCTGGAAACACCATATATTTT. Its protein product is CSARESRKGAGNTIYF.

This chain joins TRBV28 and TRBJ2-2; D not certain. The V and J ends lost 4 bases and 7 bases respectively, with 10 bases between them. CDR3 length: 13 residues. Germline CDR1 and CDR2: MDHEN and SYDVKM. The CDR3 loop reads CASSSRVIGELFF. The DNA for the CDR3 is TGTGCCAGCAGTTCCCGGGTGATCGGGGAGCTGTTTTTT.

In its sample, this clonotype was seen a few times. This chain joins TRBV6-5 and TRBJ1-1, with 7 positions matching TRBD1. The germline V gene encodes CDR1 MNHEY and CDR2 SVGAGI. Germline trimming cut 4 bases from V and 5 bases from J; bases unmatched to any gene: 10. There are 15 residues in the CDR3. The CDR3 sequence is CASSFRAGGRTEAFF. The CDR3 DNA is TGTGCCAGCAGTTTCAGAGCAGGGGGGAGGACTGAAGCTTTCTTT.

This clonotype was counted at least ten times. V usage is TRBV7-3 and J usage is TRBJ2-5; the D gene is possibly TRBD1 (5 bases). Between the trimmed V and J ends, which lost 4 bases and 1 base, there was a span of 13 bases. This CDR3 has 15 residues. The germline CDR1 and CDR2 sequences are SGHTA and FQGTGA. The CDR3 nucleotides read TGTGCCAGCAGCTCCTCGACAGAAACCCAAGAGACCCAGTACTTC. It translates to CASSSSTETQETQYF.

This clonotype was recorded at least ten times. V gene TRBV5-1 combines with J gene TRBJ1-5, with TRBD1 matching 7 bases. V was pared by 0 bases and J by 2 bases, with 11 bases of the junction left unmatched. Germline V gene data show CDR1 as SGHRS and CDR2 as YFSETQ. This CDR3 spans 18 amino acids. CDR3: CASSLAGRGRKGNQPQHF. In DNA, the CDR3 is TGCGCCAGCAGCTTGGCTGGCAGGGGGAGGAAGGGCAATCAGCCCCAGCATTTT.

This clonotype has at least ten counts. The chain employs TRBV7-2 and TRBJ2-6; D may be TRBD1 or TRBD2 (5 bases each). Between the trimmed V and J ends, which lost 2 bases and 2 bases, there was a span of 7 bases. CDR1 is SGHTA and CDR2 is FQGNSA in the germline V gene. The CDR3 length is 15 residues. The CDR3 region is CASSLQGAGANVLTF. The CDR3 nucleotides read TGTGCCAGCAGCTTACAGGGAGCTGGGGCCAACGTCCTGACTTTC.

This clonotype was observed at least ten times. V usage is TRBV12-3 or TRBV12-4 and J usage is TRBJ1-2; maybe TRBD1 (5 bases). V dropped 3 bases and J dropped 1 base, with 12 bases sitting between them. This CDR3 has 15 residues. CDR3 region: CASSLETDRNYGYTF. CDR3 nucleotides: TGTGCCAGCAGTTTGGAGACAGATCGTAACTATGGCTACACCTTC.

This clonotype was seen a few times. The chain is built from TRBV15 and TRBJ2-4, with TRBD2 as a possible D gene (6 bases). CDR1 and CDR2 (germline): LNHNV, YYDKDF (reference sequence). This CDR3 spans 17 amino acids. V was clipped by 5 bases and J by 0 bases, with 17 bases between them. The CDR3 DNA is TGTGCCACCAGCCCCCAAGAGCGGGCAATAGCCAAAAACATTCAGTACTTC. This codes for CATSPQERAIAKNIQYF.

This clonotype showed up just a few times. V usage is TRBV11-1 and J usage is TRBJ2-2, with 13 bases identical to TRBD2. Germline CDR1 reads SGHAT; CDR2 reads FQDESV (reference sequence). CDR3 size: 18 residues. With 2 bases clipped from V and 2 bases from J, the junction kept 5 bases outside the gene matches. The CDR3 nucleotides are TGTGCCAGCAGCTTAACTACTAGCGGGGGGGCCAACACCGGGGAGCTGTTTTTT. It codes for CASSLTTSGGANTGELFF.

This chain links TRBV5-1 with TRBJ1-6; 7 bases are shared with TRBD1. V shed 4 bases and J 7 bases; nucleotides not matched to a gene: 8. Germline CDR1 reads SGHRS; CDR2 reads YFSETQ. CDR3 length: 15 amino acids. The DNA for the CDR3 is TGCGCCAGCAGCGCCCAAACAGGGGAAAATTCACCCCTCCACTTT. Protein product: CASSAQTGENSPLHF.

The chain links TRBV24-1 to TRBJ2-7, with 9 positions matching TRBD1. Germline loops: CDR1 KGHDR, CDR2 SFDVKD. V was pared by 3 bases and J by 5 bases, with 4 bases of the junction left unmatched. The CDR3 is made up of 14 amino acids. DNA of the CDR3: TGTGCCACCAGTGATGGGGGACAGGGAAACGAGCAGTACTTC. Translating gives CATSDGGQGNEQYF.

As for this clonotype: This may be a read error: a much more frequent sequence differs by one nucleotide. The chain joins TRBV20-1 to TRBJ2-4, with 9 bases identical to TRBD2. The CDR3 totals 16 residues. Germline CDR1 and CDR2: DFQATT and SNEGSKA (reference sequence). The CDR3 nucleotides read TGCAGTGCTATAGGGCTAGCGGGAATAGCCAAAAACATTAAGTACTTC. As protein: CSAIGLAGIAKNIKYF.

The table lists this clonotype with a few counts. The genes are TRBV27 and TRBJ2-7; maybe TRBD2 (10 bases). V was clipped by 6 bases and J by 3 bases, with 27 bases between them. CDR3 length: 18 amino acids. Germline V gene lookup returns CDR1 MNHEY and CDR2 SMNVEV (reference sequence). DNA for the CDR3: TGTGCCAGCAGATACAGGGGGCGCCGGCTAGCGGGGGACTACGAGCAGTACTTC. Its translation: CASRYRGRRLAGDYEQYF.